In this sample, the clone carrying this T cell receptor beta chain turned up many times. Its antigen is undetermined. The V end was cut by 5 bases, the J end by 4 bases, with 23 bases between. This CDR3 comprises 17 residues. CDR1 is MNHEY, CDR2 SVGAGI, per germline. The sample comes from a study of T cell repertoires in cytomegalovirus infection. Across the whole study: Public TCR beta signatures provided an indication of both CMV infection and a matching HLA type.

Study-wide points: Cumulative frequency of public TCR beta families picked out carriers of CMV plus the relevant HLA. Ex vivo, HLA-C-restricted CMV-specific TCR beta clonotypes prevailed over the rest of the response.

TCRdb reprocessed the reads with MiXCR, giving one entry per CDR3 protein. The table has 30,000 to 40,000 distinct CDR3 sequences, about 48% seen once; the top ten hold more than 80%. This TCR was sampled from a human donor in good health (CMV status not recorded). Some clones in this sample may be carry-over from other donors' samples. V gene TRBV6-5 combines with J gene TRBJ1-2; possibly TRBD1 for D (5 bases). The sequencing used CD8+ T cells from cultured PBMCs, collected from culture after CMV antigen stimulation. The CDR3 DNA reads TGTGCCAGCAGTACGGGGGTTCGGTCCCTGAGCAGCTATGGCTACACCTTC. It codes for CASSTGVRSLSSYGYTF.